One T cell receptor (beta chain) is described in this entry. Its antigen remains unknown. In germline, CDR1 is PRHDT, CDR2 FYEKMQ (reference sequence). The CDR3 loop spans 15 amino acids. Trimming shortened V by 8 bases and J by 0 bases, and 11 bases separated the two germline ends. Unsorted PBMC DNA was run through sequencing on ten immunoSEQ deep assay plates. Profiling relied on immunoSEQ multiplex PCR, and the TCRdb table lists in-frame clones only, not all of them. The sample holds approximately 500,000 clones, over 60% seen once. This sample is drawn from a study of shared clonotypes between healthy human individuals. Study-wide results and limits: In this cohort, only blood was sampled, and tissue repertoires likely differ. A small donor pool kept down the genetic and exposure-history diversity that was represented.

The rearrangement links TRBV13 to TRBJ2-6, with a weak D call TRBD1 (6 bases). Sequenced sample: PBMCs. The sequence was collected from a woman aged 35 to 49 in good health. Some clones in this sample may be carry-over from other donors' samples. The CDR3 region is CASGQLRSGANVLTF. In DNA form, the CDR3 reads TGTGCCAGCGGACAGCTTCGCTCTGGGGCCAACGTCCTGACTTTC.